The 22 T cell receptor beta chains presented below share a single source sample, sequenced in a study of CD8 T cells in Susac syndrome (dated by TCRdb to between 2018 and 2021). Libraries were prepared through the immunoSEQ multiplex PCR assay. RNA was extracted using the RNeasy kit, and about 0.45 to 1 ug of the RNA was reverse transcribed with random hexamers. TCRdb passed the public sequencing reads through fastp at Q25 and MiXCR, retaining productive beta sequences. Rows matching on CDR3 protein sequence are summarized as one entry with the most common DNA and genes. In this sample the table shows approximately 79,000 distinct CDR3 sequences, 80% to 95% of which occur a single time. More than 0.4% of the sample comes from the top ten. Sequencing input: CD8+ T cells from PBMCs. The receptors derive from a human donor with Susac syndrome.

The rearrangement uses TRBV20-1 and TRBJ2-6, with unresolved D. V lost 0 bases and J 8 bases, leaving 8 bases between the germline ends. There are 13 residues in the CDR3. The germline gives CDR1 DFQATT, CDR2 SNEGSKA (reference sequence). CDR3 DNA: TGCAGTGCTAGAGATGGATTGCCCAACGTCCTGACTTTC. Its translation: CSARDGLPNVLTF.

This clonotype was recorded once. The chain combines TRBV5-1 with TRBJ2-7; 10 bases fit TRBD1. The ends lost 3 bases at V and 3 bases at J; junction bases unmatched: 12. Per the germline V gene, CDR1 is SGHRS and CDR2 is YFSETQ. The CDR3 loop spans 17 amino acids. CDR3 in DNA: TGCGCCAGCAGCTCCCGGACAGGGGGTAGAAGGAGCTACGAGCAGTACTTC. Its protein is CASSSRTGGRRSYEQYF.

Only one count was recorded for this clonotype. V and J are TRBV28 and TRBJ2-7, with D tentatively TRBD1 (7 bases). The V end was cut by 3 bases, the J end by 4 bases, with 10 bases between. Germline loops: CDR1 MDHEN, CDR2 SYDVKM. The CDR3 sequence is 13 residues long. The CDR3 sequence is CASSFAGGYEQYF. The CDR3 region has the DNA TGTGCCAGCAGTTTCGCAGGGGGGTACGAGCAGTACTTC.

The chain is built from TRBV20-1 and TRBJ2-4; no reliable D call. V was cut by 6 bases and J by 6 bases, with 15 bases left in between. This CDR3 comprises 13 residues. CDR1 and CDR2 from the germline V gene are DFQATT and SNEGSKA (reference sequence). CDR3 nucleotide sequence: TGCAGTGCCGCCCGGCTTCAAAGAAACATTCAGTACTTC. It encodes CSAARLQRNIQYF.

This clonotype was seen a single time. An end of the junction differs from the germline gene, which may be a read error. This chain connects TRBV6-2 or TRBV6-3 to TRBJ1-1, with 8 positions matching TRBD1. This CDR3 region has 15 residues. Germline V gene data show CDR1 as MNHEY and CDR2 as SVGEGT. DNA for the CDR3: TGTGCCAGCAGTTACCGGACAGGGTTCTACGGCGTGGGGATCTTT. Protein: CASSYRTGFYGVGIF.

In its sample, this clonotype was seen once. This chain links TRBV7-6 with TRBJ2-1, with 8 bases identical to TRBD2. This CDR3 is 15 amino acids long. The junction had 9 bases not matched to a gene; V was cut back by 4 bases and J by 7 bases. Germline lookup yields CDR1 SGHVS and CDR2 FNYEAQ. CDR3 nucleotide sequence: TGTGCCAGCAGCTCCGGGGGGGTATATGAGAATGAGCAGTTCTTC. It is translated as CASSSGGVYENEQFF.

This clonotype was seen a single time. The J gene is TRBJ2-5, the V gene TRBV7-3, with D unclear. The CDR3 is made up of 18 amino acids. V lost 2 bases and J lost 4, with 23 bases in between. Germline CDR1 SGHTA, CDR2 FQGTGA. CDR3 residues: CASSLSVKGWPTRETQYF. The CDR3, as DNA: TGTGCCAGCAGCTTATCGGTCAAAGGGTGGCCAACACGAGAGACCCAGTACTTC.

The chain joins TRBV6-1 to TRBJ2-3; possible D gene TRBD1, 6 bases. Trimming took off 2 bases at V and 3 bases at J, with 9 bases between the two ends. Germline assignment: CDR1 MNHNS and CDR2 SASEGT. The CDR3 extends over 14 amino acids. The CDR3 is CASSEHDRTDTQYF. In DNA form, the CDR3 reads TGTGCCAGCAGTGAACACGACAGGACAGATACGCAGTATTTT.

V usage is TRBV12-3 or TRBV12-4 and J usage is TRBJ1-3; D is uncertain. Trimming shortened V by 4 bases and J by 2 bases, and 12 bases separated the two germline ends. This CDR3 spans 15 amino acids. CDR3 DNA: TGTGCCAGCAGTTATTACTCGGCGGCTGGAAACACCATATATTTT. It encodes CASSYYSAAGNTIYF.

The chain recombines TRBV7-2 with TRBJ2-2, with TRBD1 matching 7 bases. With V trimmed by 4 bases and J by 2 bases, 7 bases remained unmatched. The length of the CDR3 is 16 residues. Looked up from germline, CDR1 is SGHTA and CDR2 is FQGNSA. CDR3 in amino acids: CASSSARTGNTGELFF. CDR3 in DNA: TGTGCCAGCAGCTCCGCGAGGACAGGAAACACCGGGGAGCTGTTTTTT.

The DNA for the CDR3 is TGTGCCAGCAGTTTAAGAGGGACCTCCTACGAGCAGTACTTC. Translated: CASSLRGTSYEQYF. The chain combines TRBV12-3 or TRBV12-4 with TRBJ2-7; perhaps D is TRBD1 or TRBD2 (5 bases each). Trimming took off 2 bases at V and 0 bases at J, with 8 bases between the two ends. The CDR3 has 14 amino acids.

In DNA, the CDR3 is TGTGCCAGCAGCACCCGGGACAGGGGGTATTACGAGCAGTACTTC. Its protein is CASSTRDRGYYEQYF. The V and J genes are TRBV5-7 and TRBJ2-7, with 11 bases aligning to TRBD1. TRBV5-7 is an ORF, and what it does is uncertain. Trimming at V came to 4 bases and at J to 4 bases, leaving 7 bases not matched to a gene. This CDR3 comprises 15 residues.

The chain combines TRBV3-1 with TRBJ1-5, with 7 bases that match TRBD1. CDR3 length: 16 residues. Trimming took 4 bases from V and 2 from J; bases not matched to a gene: 8. Germline V gene sequence: CDR1 LGHDT, CDR2 YNNKEL (reference sequence). CDR3 bases: TGTGCCAGCAGCCCCAGGGGGGAGGGACGCAATCAGCCCCAGCATTTT. Translated: CASSPRGEGRNQPQHF. Using reference TRBV3-1 and TRBJ1-5 for the parts outside the CDR3, the full variable domain is DTAVSQTPKYLVTQMGNDKSIKCEQNLGHDTMYWYKQDSKKFLKIMFSYNNKELIINETVPNRFSPKSPDKAHLNLHINSLELGDSAVYFCASSPRGEGRNQPQHFGDGTRLSIL.

The rearrangement links TRBV18 to TRBJ1-2; 9 nucleotides line up with TRBD1. V shed 5 bases and J 7 bases; nucleotides not matched to a gene: 5. Per germline, CDR1 KGHSH and CDR2 LQKENI. The CDR3 covers 13 residues. CDR3 protein: CASSADRGAGYTF. The CDR3 region has the DNA TGTGCCAGCTCAGCGGACAGGGGCGCTGGCTACACCTTC.

This chain joins TRBV12-3 or TRBV12-4 and TRBJ1-2; 7 nucleotides match TRBD1. The trim removed 5 bases at V and 4 bases at J, leaving 4 bases unmatched. The CDR3 is 13 residues long. CDR3 nucleotides: TGTGCCAGCAGTGTCGACAGGGCCTATGGCTACACCTTC. It translates to CASSVDRAYGYTF.

The CDR3 region is CASSENRNYGYTF. The CDR3 bases are TGTGCCAGCAGTGAAAACAGGAACTATGGCTACACCTTC. The V call is TRBV6-1, the J call TRBJ1-2, with D perhaps matching TRBD1 (5 bases). V was trimmed by 2 bases and J by 2 bases, leaving 6 bases between them. The CDR3 extends over 13 amino acids. Germline values: CDR1 MNHNS, CDR2 SASEGT.

CDR3 amino acids: CSARAEGLGAIINEQFF. In DNA, the CDR3 is TGCAGTGCTAGGGCAGAGGGACTTGGGGCCATCATCAATGAGCAGTTCTTC. The chain combines TRBV20-1 with TRBJ2-1; weak D call: TRBD2 (6 bases). The CDR3 extends over 17 amino acids. Germline loops: CDR1 DFQATT, CDR2 SNEGSKA (reference sequence). V lost 3 bases and J 6 bases, leaving 24 bases between the germline ends.

The chain combines TRBV27 with TRBJ2-7; possible D gene TRBD2, 5 bases. The V end lost 8 bases, the J end lost 3 bases, and 17 bases lay between the germline ends. The CDR3 totals 14 residues. Germline assignment: CDR1 MNHEY and CDR2 SMNVEV (reference sequence). CDR3: CASGKTSRFYEQYF. CDR3 coding DNA: TGTGCCAGCGGAAAAACTAGTCGGTTCTACGAGCAGTACTTC.

The J gene is TRBJ1-5, the V gene TRBV27; 10 bases are shared with TRBD1. The CDR3 totals 18 residues. Germline V gene sequence: CDR1 MNHEY, CDR2 SMNVEV (reference sequence). V lost 3 bases, J lost 1 base, and 9 bases stayed unmatched. The CDR3 DNA is TGTGCCAGCAGTTTCTCGGGACAGGGGAGGATCAGCAATCAGCCCCAGCATTTT. Its protein product is CASSFSGQGRISNQPQHF.

The gene calls are TRBV5-4 and TRBJ2-1, with TRBD2 identical over 7 bases. The trim removed 0 bases at V and 4 bases at J, leaving 7 bases unmatched. The CDR3 loop spans 16 amino acids. Germline V gene data show CDR1 as SGHNT and CDR2 as YYREEE (reference sequence). The CDR3 loop reads CASSLAGGSDYNEQFF. The CDR3 DNA reads TGTGCCAGCAGCTTGGCTGGCGGGAGCGATTACAATGAGCAGTTCTTC. Variable domain in full (rest from reference TRBV5-4 and TRBJ2-1): ETGVTQSPTHLIKTRGQQVTLRCSSQSGHNTVSWYQQALGQGPQFIFQYYREEENGRGNFPPRFSGLQFPNYSSELNVNALELDDSALYLCASSLAGGSDYNEQFFGPGTRLTVL.

The chain employs TRBV7-9 and TRBJ2-1; 8 bases align to TRBD2. CDR1 is SEHNR, CDR2 FQNEAQ, per germline (reference sequence). CDR3 size: 15 residues. Trimming cost V 5 bases and J 3 bases; bases outside gene matches: 6. CDR3 protein: CASSRGGSLYNEQFF. The CDR3 nucleotides are TGTGCCAGCAGCCGGGGGGGGTCCCTCTACAATGAGCAGTTCTTC.

The chain recombines TRBV27 with TRBJ2-5; TRBD1 aligns across 7 bases. There are 13 residues in the CDR3. With V trimmed by 8 bases and J by 2 bases, 5 bases remained unmatched. CDR1 and CDR2 from the germline V gene are MNHEY and SMNVEV (reference sequence). This CDR3 is CASGRGQQETQYF. The CDR3 DNA sequence: TGTGCCAGCGGCCGGGGACAGCAAGAGACCCAGTACTTC.